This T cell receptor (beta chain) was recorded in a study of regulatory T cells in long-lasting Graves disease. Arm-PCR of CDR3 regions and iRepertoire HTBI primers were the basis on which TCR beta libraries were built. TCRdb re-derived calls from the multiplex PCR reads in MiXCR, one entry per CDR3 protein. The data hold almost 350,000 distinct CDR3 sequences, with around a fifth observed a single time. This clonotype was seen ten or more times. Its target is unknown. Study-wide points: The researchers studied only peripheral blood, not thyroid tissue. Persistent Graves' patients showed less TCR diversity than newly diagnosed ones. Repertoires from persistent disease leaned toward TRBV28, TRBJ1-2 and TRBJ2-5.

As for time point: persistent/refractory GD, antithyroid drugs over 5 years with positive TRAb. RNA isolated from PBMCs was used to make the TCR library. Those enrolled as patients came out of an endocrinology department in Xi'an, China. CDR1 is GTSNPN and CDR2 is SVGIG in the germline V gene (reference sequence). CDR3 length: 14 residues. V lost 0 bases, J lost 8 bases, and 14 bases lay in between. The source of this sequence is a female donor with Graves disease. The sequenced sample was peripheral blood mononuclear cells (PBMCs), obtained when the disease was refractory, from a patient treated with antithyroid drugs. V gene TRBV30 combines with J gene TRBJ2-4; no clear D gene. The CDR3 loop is CAWSVLFGLDIQYF. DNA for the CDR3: TGTGCCTGGAGTGTACTGTTCGGCCTCGACATTCAGTACTTC.